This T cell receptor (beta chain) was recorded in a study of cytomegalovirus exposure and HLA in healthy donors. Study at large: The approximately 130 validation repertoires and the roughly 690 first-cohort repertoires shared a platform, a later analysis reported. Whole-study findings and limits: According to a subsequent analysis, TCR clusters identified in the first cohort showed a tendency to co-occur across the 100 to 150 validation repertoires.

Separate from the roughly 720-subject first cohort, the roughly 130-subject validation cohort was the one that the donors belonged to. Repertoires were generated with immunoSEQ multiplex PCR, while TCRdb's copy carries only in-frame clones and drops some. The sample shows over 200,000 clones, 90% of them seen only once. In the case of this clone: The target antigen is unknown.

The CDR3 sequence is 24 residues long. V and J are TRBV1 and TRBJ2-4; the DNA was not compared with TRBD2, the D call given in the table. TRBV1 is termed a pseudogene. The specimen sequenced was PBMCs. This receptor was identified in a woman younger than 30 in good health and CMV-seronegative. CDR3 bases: TGCACCAGCTCTTCCACCCCCCCTAGCGGGGGGGCGCGGGGTGTAGGGTTGGCCAAAAACATTCAGTACTTC. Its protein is CTSSSTPPSGGARGVGLAKNIQYF.